Below, 32 T cell receptor beta chains from the same sample are listed, as sequenced in a study of T-cell reconstitution after alpha-beta-depleted transplantation in children. It was with unique molecular identifiers that the TCRbeta library was prepared. Each CDR3 protein is one row after TCRdb ran MiXCR on the PCR reads. The sample lists hundreds of thousands of distinct CDR3 sequences, roughly a tenth occurring once. Sequenced material: PBMCs, taken before TCRalphabeta/CD19-depleted stem cell transplant. These receptors were collected from a boy younger than two with acute myeloid leukemia, due to receive a stem cell transplant.

This clonotype was found many times. The chain recombines TRBV24-1 with TRBJ2-6, with D maybe TRBD1 (6 bases). V was pared by 3 bases and J by 3 bases, with 11 bases between. CDR1 and CDR2 from the germline V gene are KGHDR and SFDVKD. This CDR3 has 16 amino acids. The CDR3 nucleotides are TGTGCCACCAGTGATCTTAGGGGGAGTGGGGCCAACGTCCTGACTTTC. Translating it yields CATSDLRGSGANVLTF.

The V gene is TRBV2, the J gene TRBJ1-2, with D unclear. V lost 3 bases to trimming and J lost 5 bases, with 7 bases between them. The CDR3 sequence is 12 residues long. Looked up from germline, CDR1 is SNHLY and CDR2 is FYNNEI. The CDR3 nucleotides are TGTGCCAGCAGTGACCAGGATTATGGCTACACCTTC. Protein sequence: CASSDQDYGYTF.

The chain has TRBV7-2 and TRBJ2-7; tentatively, D is TRBD1 or TRBD2 (5 bases each). The V gene lost 4 bases and the J gene lost 3 bases, with 13 bases spanning the gap. This CDR3 contains 14 residues. Germline V gene lookup returns CDR1 SGHTA and CDR2 FQGNSA. CDR3 sequence: CASSWDRAGYEQYF. The CDR3 nucleotides read TGTGCCAGCAGCTGGGACCGGGCGGGCTACGAGCAGTACTTC.

The table lists this clonotype with a few counts. The chain joins TRBV4-3 to TRBJ2-2; D might be TRBD1 (6 bases). The CDR3 is 15 residues long. The V and J ends lost 1 base and 0 bases respectively, with 6 bases between them. Germline values: CDR1 LGHNA, CDR2 YSLEER. The CDR3 region has the DNA TGCGCCAGCAGCCAAGGGACAGCGAACACCGGGGAGCTGTTTTTT. It encodes CASSQGTANTGELFF.

The table lists this clonotype with many counts. The rearrangement links TRBV7-3 to TRBJ2-1; no definite D call. Trimming removed 5 bases at V and 0 bases at J, with 11 bases between. The CDR3 contains 15 residues. In germline, CDR1 is SGHTA, CDR2 FQGTGA. The CDR3 protein is CASSRDGFSYNEQFF. Here the CDR3 DNA reads TGTGCCAGCAGCCGCGACGGATTCTCCTACAATGAGCAGTTCTTC.

Ten or more counts support this clonotype. The rearrangement uses TRBV3-1 and TRBJ2-3; 11 bases are a match to TRBD2. The CDR3 consists of 18 residues. Trimming removed 4 bases from V and 2 bases from J; junction bases left unmatched: 11. Germline CDR1 LGHDT, CDR2 YNNKEL (reference sequence). The CDR3 region has the DNA TGTGCCAGCAGCCCGCCGGGACTAGCGGATGTTCACACAGATACGCAGTATTTT. Amino acid sequence: CASSPPGLADVHTDTQYF.

This clonotype was observed many times. V and J are TRBV5-1 and TRBJ2-5; D is perhaps TRBD2 (7 bases). Deletions cut 0 bases from V and 2 bases from J, with 17 bases between. Germline V gene data show CDR1 as SGHRS and CDR2 as YFSETQ. The CDR3 is 17 amino acids. This chain's CDR3 is CASSLGGGAPLQETQYF. Written as DNA, the CDR3 is TGCGCCAGCAGCTTGGGAGGGGGGGCCCCTCTTCAAGAGACCCAGTACTTC.

This clonotype turned up a few times. This chain links TRBV7-3 with TRBJ2-7; no firm D call. This CDR3 comprises 13 residues. Trimming stripped 0 bases from V and 5 bases from J, with 8 bases between. The germline V gene encodes CDR1 SGHTA and CDR2 FQGTGA. For the CDR3, the DNA is TGTGCCAGCAGCTTAACGTTTAGGGACGAGCAGTACTTC. Translated: CASSLTFRDEQYF.

This clonotype appeared many times. This rearrangement joins TRBV24-1 to TRBJ1-5; 7 nucleotides match TRBD1. The CDR3 loop spans 14 amino acids. The trim removed 4 bases at V and 2 bases at J, leaving 1 base unmatched. In germline, CDR1 is KGHDR, CDR2 SFDVKD. The CDR3 reads CATSEGQGNQPQHF. The CDR3 region has the DNA TGTGCCACCAGTGAAGGACAGGGCAATCAGCCCCAGCATTTT.

This clonotype was counted ten times or more. The chain uses TRBV4-1 and TRBJ1-1; 8 nucleotides align to TRBD1. This CDR3 comprises 15 residues. Germline V gene data show CDR1 as MGHRA and CDR2 as YSYEKL. The ends lost 2 bases at V and 1 base at J; junction bases unmatched: 3. The CDR3 is CASSQTGTGNTEAFF. CDR3 sequence (DNA): TGCGCCAGCAGCCAAACCGGGACAGGGAACACTGAAGCTTTCTTT.

The chain uses TRBV7-2 and TRBJ2-7; 11 nucleotides align to TRBD2. CDR3 length: 16 residues. Germline-derived CDR1 and CDR2 are SGHTA and FQGNSA. Germline trimming cut 1 base from V and 6 bases from J; bases unmatched to any gene: 8. The CDR3 DNA reads TGTGCCAGCAGCTTAGGAAGGGGGCTAGCGGGAGGCGAGCAGTACTTC. Translation: CASSLGRGLAGGEQYF.

In this sample, this clonotype turned up many times. V and J are TRBV7-9 and TRBJ2-3; TRBD1 matches at 9 bases. The CDR3 is 16 amino acids. After removal of 3 bases from V and 2 bases from J, the junction contained 6 bases not matched to a gene. Germline V lookup: CDR1 SEHNR, CDR2 FQNEAQ (reference sequence). In DNA, the CDR3 is TGTGCCAGCAGCTTCACAGGGGGCGAGGACACAGATACGCAGTATTTT. Residues: CASSFTGGEDTDTQYF.

This clonotype showed up many times. The V and J genes are TRBV5-1 and TRBJ1-1, with TRBD1 as a possible D gene (6 bases). Per germline, CDR1 SGHRS and CDR2 YFSETQ. This CDR3 region has 15 residues. Trimming took off 1 base at V and 4 bases at J, with 14 bases between the two ends. The CDR3 region has the DNA TGCGCCAGCAGCTTGTATCCGGGAGGGGGCACTGAAGCTTTCTTT. Amino acids: CASSLYPGGGTEAFF.

This clonotype was detected ten times or more. The V gene is TRBV7-2, the J gene TRBJ1-5; TRBD1 matches at 8 bases. The CDR3 totals 16 residues. Germline CDR1 and CDR2: SGHTA and FQGNSA. After removal of 1 base from V and 7 bases from J, the junction contained 9 bases not matched to a gene. CDR3: CASSLVAGGAGQPQHF. The CDR3 nucleotides are TGTGCCAGCAGCTTAGTCGCAGGGGGCGCTGGGCAGCCCCAGCATTTT.

This clonotype was counted at least ten times. This chain uses TRBV29-1 with TRBJ1-2; the D gene is possibly TRBD1 (6 bases). The germline gives CDR1 SQVTM, CDR2 ANQGSEA. V lost 4 bases to trimming and J lost 8 bases, with 8 bases between them. The CDR3 length is 10 residues. The CDR3 DNA is TGCAGCGTTGCCGGGACAGGCTACACCTTC. Translating it yields CSVAGTGYTF.

To note about this clonotype: A much larger clone is a single base away; this may be a read error. The chain combines TRBV6-2 or TRBV6-3 with TRBJ1-1; D uncertain. Looked up from germline, CDR1 is MNHEY and CDR2 is SVGEGT. V dropped 6 bases and J dropped 3 bases, with 17 bases sitting between them. The CDR3 is 15 amino acids. The CDR3 spells CASSLGRAADTEAFF. In DNA, the CDR3 is TGTGCCAGCAGCCTCGGGCGGGCGGCGGACACTGAAGCTTTCTTT.

The J gene is TRBJ2-2, the V gene TRBV9, with a tentative D call TRBD1 (5 bases). Germline V gene lookup returns CDR1 SGDLS and CDR2 YYNGEE. The V gene lost 2 bases and the J gene lost 5 bases, with 13 bases spanning the gap. The length of the CDR3 is 15 residues. CDR3 bases: TGTGCCAGCAGCGTTTCCCCAGGGTATACCGGGGAGCTGTTTTTT. It yields the protein CASSVSPGYTGELFF.

The chain combines TRBV7-3 with TRBJ1-5, with D possibly being TRBD1 (5 bases). CDR3 length: 13 amino acids. CDR1 and CDR2 (germline): SGHTA, FQGTGA. Trimming cost V 5 bases and J 7 bases, with 12 bases left between them. The DNA for the CDR3 is TGTGCCAGCAGCGCAAGGGGAGGGCAGCCCCAGCATTTT. It translates to CASSARGGQPQHF.

This clonotype came up many times. The rearrangement joins TRBV2 to TRBJ2-3; D is ambiguous. The germline CDR1 and CDR2 sequences are SNHLY and FYNNEI. The ends were cut back, 7 bases at V and 7 bases at J, with 12 bases in the middle. The CDR3 is 12 residues long. The DNA of the CDR3 is TGTGCCAGCAAAGGTGACCAGAATACGCAGTATTTT. Amino acid sequence: CASKGDQNTQYF.

This clonotype was found a few times. The chain employs TRBV23-1 and TRBJ2-3; 10 bases are shared with TRBD1. TRBV23-1 is labeled an ORF, and its function is uncertain. The CDR3 extends over 15 amino acids. Germline trimming cut 5 bases from V and 4 bases from J; bases unmatched to any gene: 6. This CDR3 reads CASSARDRGSDTQYF. The CDR3 bases are TGCGCCAGCAGTGCCCGGGACAGGGGCTCAGATACGCAGTATTTT.

This clonotype was seen at least ten times. The rearrangement uses TRBV7-2 and TRBJ2-3; no definite D call. The V gene's germline CDR1 is SGHTA and CDR2 FQGNSA. This CDR3 is built from 16 residues. Trimming removed 2 bases at V and 0 bases at J, with 12 bases between. CDR3 DNA sequence: TGTGCCAGCAGCTTATGGCGGAGCGCTAGCACAGATACGCAGTATTTT. It translates to CASSLWRSASTDTQYF.

This clonotype was seen a handful of times. The V gene is TRBV12-3 or TRBV12-4, the J gene TRBJ2-7, with a tentative D call TRBD2 (5 bases). The germline V and J ends were trimmed by 5 bases and 6 bases, with 23 bases remaining between them. This CDR3 region has 16 residues. The CDR3 sequence: CASSDGFRDFNIEQYF. The CDR3 nucleotides are TGTGCCAGCAGTGATGGATTCCGGGATTTCAACATCGAGCAGTACTTC.

This clonotype occurred many times. The chain recombines TRBV5-1 with TRBJ2-5; TRBD2 agrees at 10 bases. The germline V gene encodes CDR1 SGHRS and CDR2 YFSETQ. The CDR3 length is 18 residues. Germline trimming cut 0 bases from V and 2 bases from J; bases unmatched to any gene: 10. The CDR3 sequence is CASSLDTLAGVGQETQYF. CDR3 DNA sequence: TGCGCCAGCAGCTTGGACACTCTAGCGGGAGTAGGGCAAGAGACCCAGTACTTC.

Worth noting for this clonotype: A clone one base away is much larger, so this may be a read error. The gene calls are TRBV14 and TRBJ2-7; tentatively, D is TRBD1 (5 bases). The V and J ends lost 5 bases and 4 bases respectively, with 18 bases between them. The CDR3 spans 15 residues. Germline CDR1 SGHDN, CDR2 FVKESK. The CDR3 protein is CASSASGLVDYEQYF. CDR3 in DNA: TGTGCCAGCAGCGCGTCAGGGCTGGTGGATTACGAGCAGTACTTC. The full variable domain, rest sourced from reference TRBV14 and TRBJ2-7, is EAGVTQFPSHSVIEKGQTVTLRCDPISGHDNLYWYRRVMGKEIKFLLHFVKESKQDESGMPNNRFLAERTGGTYSTLKVQPAELEDSGVYFCASSASGLVDYEQYFGPGTRLTVT.

The table lists this clonotype with many counts. A junction end diverges from the germline sequence, so it may reflect a read error. This chain joins TRBV7-7 and TRBJ2-2; 10 bases agree with TRBD2. The CDR3 loop spans 18 amino acids. CDR1 is SSHAT and CDR2 is FNYEAQ in the germline V gene (reference sequence). The CDR3 reads CASSPYSGGALGTGELFF. Here the CDR3 DNA reads TGTGCTAGCAGCCCATACAGCGGGGGGGCTTTAGGCACCGGGGAGCTGTTTTTT.

This clonotype was counted only a few times. V gene TRBV20-1 combines with J gene TRBJ2-2; 10 nucleotides line up with TRBD1. Germline V gives CDR1 DFQATT, CDR2 SNEGSKA (reference sequence). V lost 5 bases to trimming and J lost 7 bases; unmatched junction nucleotides: 7. This CDR3 spans 14 amino acids. The CDR3 sequence: CSAQKGQGLGELFF. The DNA of the CDR3 is TGCAGTGCTCAGAAGGGACAGGGGCTCGGGGAGCTGTTTTTT.

J is TRBJ1-6 and V is TRBV10-3, with 9 positions matching TRBD1. The V and J ends lost 2 bases and 0 bases, in that order; junction bases with no gene match: 5. Germline V gene lookup returns CDR1 ENHRY and CDR2 SYGVKD. The CDR3 contains 18 residues. CDR3 sequence reads: CAISEGQGLSSYNSPLHF. Written as DNA, the CDR3 is TGTGCCATCAGTGAGGGACAGGGGCTGAGCTCCTATAATTCACCCCTCCACTTT.

This clonotype was detected only a few times. This chain uses TRBV18 with TRBJ2-1; D gene unclear. V lost 5 bases and J 1 base, leaving 12 bases between the germline ends. The CDR3 sequence is 15 residues long. Germline CDR1 KGHSH, CDR2 LQKENI. The CDR3 DNA follows: TGTGCCAGCTCATCGTATATCTCATCCTACAATGAGCAGTTCTTC. As protein: CASSSYISSYNEQFF.

This clonotype was observed at least ten times. This chain's CDR3 is CSAGTSGWGETQYF. CDR3 coding DNA: TGCAGTGCTGGGACTAGCGGGTGGGGGGAGACCCAGTACTTC. This chain connects TRBV20-1 to TRBJ2-5, with 12 bases fitting TRBD2. Germline V gives CDR1 DFQATT, CDR2 SNEGSKA (reference sequence). The junction had 6 bases not matched to a gene; V was cut back by 5 bases and J by 5 bases. The CDR3 spans 14 residues.

As to this clonotype: This sequence may be a read error, since a much larger clone differs from it by one base. The chain has TRBV7-9 and TRBJ2-1; tentative D call: TRBD1 (6 bases). This CDR3 region has 15 residues. The germline gives CDR1 SEHNR, CDR2 FQNEAQ (reference sequence). Trimming took 7 bases from V and 6 from J, leaving 19 bases between them. The CDR3 DNA reads as TGTGCCAGCAACCCAATTCCCGTACAGGGCAATGAGCAGTTCTTC. It is translated as CASNPIPVQGNEQFF.

Only a few counts were recorded for this clonotype. One end of the junction is discordant with germline, which a read error may explain. The chain carries TRBV7-7 and TRBJ2-2; D is perhaps TRBD2 (7 bases). Looked up from germline, CDR1 is SSHAT and CDR2 is FNYEAQ (reference sequence). CDR3 size: 16 residues. The DNA of the CDR3 is TGTGCTAGCAGCTCGAGGGGGGGCGCGAACACCGGGGAGCTGTTTTTT. Its translation is CASSSRGGANTGELFF.

This clonotype was counted ten times or more. The chain is built from TRBV21-1 and TRBJ2-2; TRBD1 reflects the table's D call only, with no check against the DNA. TRBV21-1 constitutes a pseudogene. This CDR3 contains 16 residues. The CDR3 sequence is CASSYRDRGRKGELFF. The CDR3 DNA sequence: TGTGCCAGCAGCTACCGGGACAGGGGGAGGAAAGGGGAGCTGTTTTTT.